Presented here are 22 T cell receptor beta chains from one specimen sequenced in a study of shared clonotypes between healthy human individuals. Naive-designated CD8 cells lacked CD45RO, were positively enriched for CCR7, and omitted terminally differentiated effector memory CD45RA+ cells. Assay used: immunoSEQ multiplex PCR; TCRdb lists only in-frame clones, some missing. This sample yields some 2.1 million clones, of which 85% to 95% are seen a single time; approximately 1.2% belongs to the top ten. The sample taken for sequencing was naive CD8+ T cells sorted from blood. Receptors were obtained from a man aged 18-30 years in good health.

This chain links TRBV27 with TRBJ1-5, with D unresolved. This CDR3 region has 18 residues. Germline V gene sequence: CDR1 MNHEY, CDR2 SMNVEV (reference sequence). V was trimmed by 2 bases and J by 7 bases, leaving 24 bases between them. As DNA, the CDR3 is TGTGCCAGCAGTTTAGCCCCTCCAGGTTTAGGCAATAGACAGCCCCAGCATTTT. It yields the protein CASSLAPPGLGNRQPQHF.

The chain joins TRBV6-5 to TRBJ2-3, with 7 positions matching TRBD1. The CDR3 extends over 14 amino acids. Germline CDR1 MNHEY, CDR2 SVGAGI. Trimming removed 8 bases from V and 2 bases from J; junction bases left unmatched: 7. The CDR3 DNA is TGTGCCAGCCTAGGACAGGAAAACACAGATACGCAGTATTTT. Protein sequence: CASLGQENTDTQYF.

The chain carries TRBV2 and TRBJ2-7; D is unclear. Germline CDR1 SNHLY, CDR2 FYNNEI. This CDR3 comprises 14 residues. V gave up 3 bases and J gave up 2 bases, with 11 bases separating them. The CDR3 reads CASSDVQRPYEQYF. CDR3 sequence (DNA): TGTGCCAGCAGTGATGTGCAGCGCCCCTACGAGCAGTACTTC.

The chain employs TRBV5-6 and TRBJ1-6; D is possibly TRBD1 (5 bases). CDR3 size: 17 residues. Per germline, CDR1 SGHDT and CDR2 YYEEEE. V was trimmed by 3 bases and J by 0 bases, leaving 13 bases between them. CDR3 nucleotides: TGTGCCAGCAGCTGGGCCGTCGGGGGCTCCTATAATTCACCCCTCCACTTT. This sequence encodes CASSWAVGGSYNSPLHF.

Written as DNA, the CDR3 is TGTGCCATCAAGCAGCGGAGCTCCTACGAGCAGTACTTC. Its protein is CAIKQRSSYEQYF. V and J are TRBV10-3 and TRBJ2-7; tentatively, D is TRBD2 (5 bases). V was trimmed by 7 bases and J by 0 bases, leaving 10 bases between them. Looked up from germline, CDR1 is ENHRY and CDR2 is SYGVKD. There are 13 residues in the CDR3.

This chain uses TRBV15 with TRBJ1-2; no clear D. The CDR3 sequence is 14 residues long. Germline V gene sequence: CDR1 LNHNV, CDR2 YYDKDF (reference sequence). Trimming pared 0 bases from V and 3 bases from J, leaving 8 bases between. Written as DNA, the CDR3 is TGTGCCACCAGCAGAGATGGGGAGGACTATGGCTACACCTTC. It is translated as CATSRDGEDYGYTF.

The gene calls are TRBV5-6 and TRBJ2-1; D call uncertain. Between the trimmed V and J ends, which lost 8 bases and 8 bases, there was a span of 17 bases. The germline V gene encodes CDR1 SGHDT and CDR2 YYEEEE. This CDR3 spans 13 amino acids. CDR3 in amino acids: CASYPSITHEQFF. The CDR3 DNA follows: TGTGCCAGTTACCCCTCTATTACCCATGAGCAGTTCTTC.

The CDR3 protein is CASSFVADTNTGELFF. The CDR3 DNA reads as TGTGCCAGCAGTTTCGTAGCGGACACGAACACCGGGGAGCTGTTTTTT. The chain links TRBV13 to TRBJ2-2; D is possibly TRBD2 (6 bases). The CDR3 sequence is 16 residues long. The V end lost 6 bases, the J end lost 0 bases, and 14 bases lay between the germline ends. CDR1 and CDR2 (germline): PRHDT, FYEKMQ (reference sequence). Together with reference TRBV13 and TRBJ2-2, the CDR3 gives the full variable domain: AAGVIQSPRHLIKEKRETATLKCYPIPRHDTVYWYQQGPGQDPQFLISFYEKMQSDKGSIPDRFSAQQFSDYHSELNMSSLELGDSALYFCASSFVADTNTGELFFGEGSRLTVL.

The J gene is TRBJ2-1, the V gene TRBV7-9; a possible D gene is TRBD1 (6 bases). Germline values: CDR1 SEHNR, CDR2 FQNEAQ (reference sequence). V was pared by 4 bases and J by 8 bases, with 15 bases between. This CDR3 spans 14 amino acids. CDR3 nucleotides: TGTGCCAGCAGCTCAGGGGAATTATGGTATGAGCAGTTCTTC. Its protein product is CASSSGELWYEQFF.

The chain couples TRBV5-1 to TRBJ2-1, with 12 bases matching TRBD2. This CDR3 region has 17 residues. Germline V gene sequence: CDR1 SGHRS, CDR2 YFSETQ. J lost 8 bases, V lost 2 bases, and 11 bases had no gene match. The CDR3 loop reads CASSFLLAGGTLHEQFF. The CDR3 DNA is TGCGCCAGCAGCTTTTTACTAGCGGGAGGAACCTTGCATGAGCAGTTCTTC.

This clone has a single count. The V gene is TRBV2, the J gene TRBJ2-2; 10 bases align to TRBD2. Per germline, CDR1 SNHLY and CDR2 FYNNEI. The CDR3 length is 18 residues. Germline trimming cut 4 bases from V and 3 bases from J; bases unmatched to any gene: 11. Written as DNA, the CDR3 is TGTGCCAGCAGTGTTACCCGCTTAGCGGGGGGCTACACCGGGGAGCTGTTTTTT. Its translation is CASSVTRLAGGYTGELFF.

This chain uses TRBV29-1 with TRBJ2-7; 9 bases match TRBD2. This CDR3 contains 14 residues. Germline CDR1 and CDR2: SQVTM and ANQGSEA. Trimming removed 2 bases from V and 3 bases from J; junction bases left unmatched: 5. The CDR3 bases are TGCAGCGTTGAATTAGCGGGGGAAGGCTACGAGCAGTACTTC. It specifies CSVELAGEGYEQYF.

The chain employs TRBV4-1 and TRBJ2-3; D remains unclear. CDR1 and CDR2 from the germline V gene are MGHRA and YSYEKL. This CDR3 is built from 16 residues. V dropped 4 bases and J dropped 1 base, with 15 bases sitting between them. In DNA form, the CDR3 reads TGCGCCAGCAGCCCGAGCCCCGGGTCCGGCACAGATACGCAGTATTTT. Residues: CASSPSPGSGTDTQYF.

J is TRBJ1-1 and V is TRBV27; D gene uncertain. CDR1 MNHEY and CDR2 SMNVEV come from the germline V gene (reference sequence). Between the trimmed V and J ends, which lost 4 bases and 1 base, there was a span of 7 bases. The CDR3 runs to 13 residues. CDR3 nucleotide sequence: TGTGCCAGCAGTTATTATACGAACACTGAAGCTTTCTTT. Amino acids: CASSYYTNTEAFF.

This chain links TRBV6-5 with TRBJ2-2, with TRBD1 as a possible D gene (6 bases). The CDR3 contains 16 residues. Germline assignment: CDR1 MNHEY and CDR2 SVGAGI. V lost 6 bases, J lost 0 bases, and 14 bases lay in between. CDR3 bases: TGTGCCAGCAGCTACAGGGTGAGGACGAACACCGGGGAGCTGTTTTTT. Its protein is CASSYRVRTNTGELFF.

The chain carries TRBV6-1 and TRBJ2-1; 10 bases line up with TRBD2. The germline gives CDR1 MNHNS, CDR2 SASEGT. This CDR3 is built from 19 residues. V dropped 2 bases and J dropped 5; count of bases not matched to a gene: 15. The CDR3: CASSESLLRLAGGNNEQFF. CDR3 in DNA: TGTGCCAGCAGTGAAAGCCTCTTAAGGTTAGCGGGAGGAAACAATGAGCAGTTCTTC.

This clone was counted a single time. V usage is TRBV13 and J usage is TRBJ2-3; TRBD2 agrees at 16 bases. Germline CDR1 is PRHDT and CDR2 is FYEKMQ (reference sequence). V was pared by 5 bases and J by 1 base, with 6 bases of the junction left unmatched. The CDR3 is 18 residues long. This chain's CDR3 is CASSRGLAGGPGTDTQYF. The CDR3 nucleotides are TGTGCCAGCAGCCGGGGACTAGCGGGGGGGCCGGGCACAGATACGCAGTATTTT.

The genes are TRBV5-1 and TRBJ2-1; the D call may be TRBD1 or TRBD2 (5 bases each). V was cut by 3 bases and J by 5 bases, with 12 bases left in between. The CDR3 has 14 residues. The germline CDR1 and CDR2 sequences are SGHRS and YFSETQ. The CDR3 coding sequence is TGCGCCAGCAGCTACCGGGACGCCGACAATGAGCAGTTCTTC. Amino acids: CASSYRDADNEQFF.

Remarks on this clone: Distinct nucleotide sequences in the sample also encode this CDR3. This chain joins TRBV6-5 and TRBJ2-7; 9 nucleotides align to TRBD1. CDR1 MNHEY and CDR2 SVGAGI come from the germline V gene. This CDR3 is built from 14 residues. V shed 6 bases, J shed 0 bases, and the junction held 3 bases outside the gene matches. CDR3 sequence reads: CASSTTGGSYEQYF. CDR3 bases: TGTGCCAGCAGCACGACAGGGGGCTCCTACGAGCAGTACTTC.

The DNA of the CDR3 is TGTGCCTGGAGTGTAGATCAGGGGGACGGATTTTCAGGTATTCAGTACTTC. It translates to CAWSVDQGDGFSGIQYF. The rearrangement links TRBV30 to TRBJ2-4, with TRBD1 matching 7 bases. CDR3 size: 17 residues. Germline CDR1 and CDR2: GTSNPN and SVGIG (reference sequence). V lost 0 bases, J lost 10 bases, and 18 bases stayed unmatched.

The chain joins TRBV19 to TRBJ1-1; 9 bases line up with TRBD1. The germline CDR1 and CDR2 sequences are LNHDA and SQIVND (reference sequence). This CDR3 is 14 amino acids long. Germline trimming cut 3 bases from V and 5 bases from J; bases unmatched to any gene: 4. DNA for the CDR3: TGTGCCAGTAGTATGGGACAGGGTTGGACTGAAGCTTTCTTT. Its protein is CASSMGQGWTEAFF.

V and J are TRBV7-9 and TRBJ2-5; 9 bases are a match to TRBD1. Germline V gene sequence: CDR1 SEHNR, CDR2 FQNEAQ (reference sequence). The CDR3 extends over 15 amino acids. Trimming cost V 1 base and J 5 bases; bases outside gene matches: 5. CDR3 DNA: TGTGCCAGCAGCTTAGGGACAGGGGCGCTGGAGACCCAGTACTTC. Protein: CASSLGTGALETQYF.